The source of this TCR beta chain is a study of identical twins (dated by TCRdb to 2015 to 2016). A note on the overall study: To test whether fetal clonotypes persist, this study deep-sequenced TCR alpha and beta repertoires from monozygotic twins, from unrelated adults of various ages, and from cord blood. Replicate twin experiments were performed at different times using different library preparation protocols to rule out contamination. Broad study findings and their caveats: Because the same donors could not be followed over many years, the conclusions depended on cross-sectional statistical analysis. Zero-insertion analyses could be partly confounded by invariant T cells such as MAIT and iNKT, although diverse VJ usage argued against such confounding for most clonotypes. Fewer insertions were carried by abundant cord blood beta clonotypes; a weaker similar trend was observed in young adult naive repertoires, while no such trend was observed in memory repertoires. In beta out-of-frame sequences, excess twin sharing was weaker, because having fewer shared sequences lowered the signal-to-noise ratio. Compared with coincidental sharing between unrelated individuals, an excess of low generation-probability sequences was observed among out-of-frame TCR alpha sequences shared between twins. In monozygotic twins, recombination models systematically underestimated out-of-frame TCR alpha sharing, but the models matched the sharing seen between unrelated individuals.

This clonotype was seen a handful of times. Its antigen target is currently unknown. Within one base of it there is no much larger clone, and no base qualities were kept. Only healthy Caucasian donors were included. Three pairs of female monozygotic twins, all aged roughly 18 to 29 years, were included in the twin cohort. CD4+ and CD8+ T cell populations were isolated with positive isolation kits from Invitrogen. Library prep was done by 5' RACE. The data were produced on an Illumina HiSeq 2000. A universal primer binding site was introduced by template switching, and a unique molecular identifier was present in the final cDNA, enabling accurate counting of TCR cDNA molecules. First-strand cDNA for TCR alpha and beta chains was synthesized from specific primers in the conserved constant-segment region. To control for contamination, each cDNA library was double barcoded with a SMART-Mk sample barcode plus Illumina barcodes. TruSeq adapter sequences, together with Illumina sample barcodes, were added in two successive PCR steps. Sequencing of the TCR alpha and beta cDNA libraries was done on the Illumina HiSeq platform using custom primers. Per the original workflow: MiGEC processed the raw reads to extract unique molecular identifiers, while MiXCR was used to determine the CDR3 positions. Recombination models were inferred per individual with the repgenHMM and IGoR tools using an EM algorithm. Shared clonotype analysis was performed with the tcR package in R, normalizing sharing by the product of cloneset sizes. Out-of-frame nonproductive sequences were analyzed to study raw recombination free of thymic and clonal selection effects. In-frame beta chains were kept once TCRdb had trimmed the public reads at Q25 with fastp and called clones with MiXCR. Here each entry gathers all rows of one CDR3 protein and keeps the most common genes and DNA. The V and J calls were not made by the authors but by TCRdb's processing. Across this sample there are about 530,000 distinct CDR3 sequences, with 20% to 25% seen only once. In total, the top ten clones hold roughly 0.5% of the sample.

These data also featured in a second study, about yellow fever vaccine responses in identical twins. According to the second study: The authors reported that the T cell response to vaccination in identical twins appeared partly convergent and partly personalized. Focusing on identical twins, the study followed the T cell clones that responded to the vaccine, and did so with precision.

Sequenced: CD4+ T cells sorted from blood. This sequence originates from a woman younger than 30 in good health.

CDR3 protein: CASTSFGLAEGVGTQYF. In nucleotides, the sequence is TGTGCCAGCACTTCGTTTGGCCTAGCGGAAGGCGTCGGGACCCAGTACTTC. Recombination connected TRBV5-5 to TRBJ2-5; the junction holds 7 bases that match TRBD2. From its cysteine to its phenylalanine, the CDR3 spans 17 amino acids. The read is trimmed to its CDR3 DNA, 51 bases read in frame from base 1. Compared with germline, V lacks 6 bases and J lacks 7 bases; bases without a gene match: 21. CDR1 and CDR2, looked up from the germline V gene (reference sequence), are SGHKS and YYEKEE.